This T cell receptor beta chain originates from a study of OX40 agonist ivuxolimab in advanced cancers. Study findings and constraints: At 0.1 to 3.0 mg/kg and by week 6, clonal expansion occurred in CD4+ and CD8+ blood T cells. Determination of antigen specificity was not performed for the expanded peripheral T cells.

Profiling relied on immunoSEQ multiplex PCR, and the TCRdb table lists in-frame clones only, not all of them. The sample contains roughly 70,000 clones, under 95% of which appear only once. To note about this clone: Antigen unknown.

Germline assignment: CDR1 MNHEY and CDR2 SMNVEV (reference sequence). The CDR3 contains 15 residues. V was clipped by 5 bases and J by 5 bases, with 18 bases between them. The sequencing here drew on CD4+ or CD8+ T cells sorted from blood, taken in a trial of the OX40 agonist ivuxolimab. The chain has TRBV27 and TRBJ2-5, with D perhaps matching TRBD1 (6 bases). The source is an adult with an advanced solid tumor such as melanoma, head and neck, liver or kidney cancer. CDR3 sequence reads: CASSPAGTPGETQYF. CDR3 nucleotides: TGTGCCAGCAGTCCCGCCGGGACACCTGGGGAGACCCAGTACTTC.